These 8 T cell receptor beta chains were all obtained from the same sample, sequenced in a study of blood T cell repertoires in COVID-19. Repertoires were generated with immunoSEQ multiplex PCR, while TCRdb's copy carries only in-frame clones and drops some. The profile shows roughly 33,000 clones, approximately 86% of them singletons. The sample comprised peripheral blood. All receptors derive from a human donor in a cohort sampled during active COVID-19.

This clone was counted once. The chain combines TRBV7-2 with TRBJ2-1, with 7 bases that match TRBD2. Germline lookup yields CDR1 SGHTA and CDR2 FQGNSA. Losses at the gene ends were 0 bases for V and 7 bases for J; bases not matched to a gene: 3. The CDR3 runs to 14 residues. In DNA, the CDR3 is TGTGCCAGCAGCTTAGCTCGGGGAGGGAATGAGCAGTTCTTC. This gives the protein CASSLARGGNEQFF.

The chain has TRBV18 and TRBJ2-5; 7 nucleotides align to TRBD1. CDR1 is KGHSH and CDR2 is LQKENI in the germline V gene. V gave up 1 base and J gave up 5 bases; unmatched junction bases: 7. The CDR3 sequence is 15 residues long. The CDR3, as DNA: TGTGCCAGCTCACCACGGACAGGTAGTAGTGAGACCCAGTACTTC. It yields the protein CASSPRTGSSETQYF.

This clone has just a few counts. V is TRBV5-1 and J is TRBJ2-3; 10 bases fit TRBD2. V lost 3 bases, J lost 4 bases, and 5 bases stayed unmatched. Per the germline V gene, CDR1 is SGHRS and CDR2 is YFSETQ. The CDR3 contains 15 residues. The CDR3 DNA is TGCGCCAGCAGCTCCACTAGCGGGGTGGCAGATACGCAGTATTTT. As protein: CASSSTSGVADTQYF. The full variable domain, in which reference TRBV5-1 and TRBJ2-3 provide the parts outside the CDR3, is KAGVTQTPRYLIKTRGQQVTLSCSPISGHRSVSWYQQTPGQGLQFLFEYFSETQRNKGNFPGRFSGRQFSNSRSEMNVSTLELGDSALYLCASSSTSGVADTQYFGPGTRLTVL.

J is TRBJ2-2 and V is TRBV6-5; 10 bases fit TRBD1. There are 15 residues in the CDR3. Germline CDR1 is MNHEY and CDR2 is SVGAGI. The V segment lost 6 bases and the J segment 8 bases; nucleotides outside the gene matches: 9. In nucleotides, the CDR3 is TGTGCCAGCAGGGGAGGAGGGACAGGGGTGGGGGAGCTGTTTTTT. This codes for CASRGGGTGVGELFF.

The chain combines TRBV19 with TRBJ2-7; TRBD2 agrees at 7 bases. Germline V gene sequence: CDR1 LNHDA, CDR2 SQIVND (reference sequence). The CDR3 length is 14 residues. J was trimmed by 3 bases and V by 5 bases; bases with no gene match: 7. The CDR3, as DNA: TGTGCCAGTAGTCCCGGGACTACCGACTACGAGCAGTACTTC. Its protein product is CASSPGTTDYEQYF.

The J gene is TRBJ2-3, the V gene TRBV5-6, with 11 bases matching TRBD2. CDR1 SGHDT and CDR2 YYEEEE come from the germline V gene. The CDR3 consists of 15 residues. V lost 1 base to trimming and J lost 7 bases; unmatched junction nucleotides: 5. The CDR3 DNA reads TGTGCCAGCAGCTTGACTAGCGGGAGCGGTTATACGCAGTATTTT. Amino acid sequence: CASSLTSGSGYTQYF.

The chain combines TRBV6-5 with TRBJ2-3, with 9 bases matching TRBD1. Germline V CDR1 and CDR2: MNHEY, SVGAGI. With V trimmed by 6 bases and J by 2 bases, 3 bases remained unmatched. This CDR3 has 14 residues. As DNA, the CDR3 is TGTGCCAGCAGGGACAGGGGCCTCACAGATACGCAGTATTTT. Translating gives CASRDRGLTDTQYF.

In nucleotides, the CDR3 is TGTGCCAGCAGCGTAGGTCCTAGCGGCACAGATACGCAGTATTTT. Translated: CASSVGPSGTDTQYF. The genes are TRBV9 and TRBJ2-3, with D perhaps matching TRBD2 (6 bases). V lost 0 bases and J lost 1, with 9 bases in between. Germline V CDR1 and CDR2: SGDLS, YYNGEE. This CDR3 has 15 amino acids.